The present TCR beta chain was sequenced within a study of blood T cell repertoires in COVID-19. Study in general: Some COVID-19 samples were acute and others convalescent; all came from the United States, Italy and Spain.

The CDR3 is made up of 14 amino acids. Trimming at V came to 6 bases and at J to 2 bases, leaving 6 bases not matched to a gene. Germline CDR1 is LNHNV and CDR2 is YYDKDF (reference sequence). Produced via immunoSEQ multiplex PCR; TCRdb's table is partial and in-frame only. The table records more than 150,000 clones, approximately 87% of them present only once. The table lists this clone with a count of one. Material for sequencing was peripheral blood. This receptor was taken from a man aged 40-49 years with active or convalescent COVID-19. J is TRBJ2-7 and V is TRBV15; 8 positions match TRBD2. CDR3 DNA: TGTGCCACCAGAAAAAGCGGGGGTACCTACGAGCAGTACTTC. Its translation: CATRKSGGTYEQYF.